Below, 26 T cell receptor beta chains from the same sample are listed, as sequenced in a study of cytomegalovirus exposure and HLA in healthy donors. The PCR was carried out with 60 Vbeta primers and 13 Jbeta primers. The protocol was immunoSEQ multiplex PCR, while the TCRdb copy is restricted to in-frame clones and leaves out a portion. The table records 150,000 to 200,000 clones, roughly 84% of them present only once. The source material was PBMCs. The origin of the receptors is a boy aged 5-17 years in good health and CMV-seronegative.

The chain couples TRBV18 to TRBJ2-7; a possible D gene is TRBD2 (7 bases). The germline CDR1 and CDR2 sequences are KGHSH and LQKENI. The CDR3 sequence is 17 residues long. Trimming left V 2 bases short and J 2 bases short, with 19 bases between. CDR3 in amino acids: CASSPGMGRGAAYEQYF. The CDR3 nucleotides are TGTGCCAGCTCACCAGGGATGGGTCGGGGGGCGGCCTACGAGCAGTACTTC.

The J gene is TRBJ2-5, the V gene TRBV5-1, with D possibly matching TRBD2 (6 bases). Trimming cost V 0 bases and J 2 bases, with 14 bases left between them. The CDR3 is 16 residues long. Germline lookup yields CDR1 SGHRS and CDR2 YFSETQ. CDR3 region: CASSLVIGTSQETQYF. The CDR3 DNA is TGCGCCAGCAGCTTGGTTATTGGGACTTCACAAGAGACCCAGTACTTC.

V usage is TRBV30 and J usage is TRBJ2-7; D is ambiguous. CDR1 and CDR2 (germline): GTSNPN, SVGIG (reference sequence). With 8 bases removed from V and 7 bases from J, the gap between germline ends came to 21 bases. The CDR3 runs to 13 residues. The CDR3: CAGKQRWAGEQYF. The CDR3 DNA is TGTGCCGGCAAACAGAGATGGGCTGGGGAGCAGTACTTC. The full variable domain, completed using reference TRBV30 and TRBJ2-7, is SQTIHQWPATLVQPVGSPLSLECTVEGTSNPNLYWYRQAAGRGLQLLFYSVGIGQISSEVPQNLSASRPQDRQFILSSKKLLLSDSGFYLCAGKQRWAGEQYFGPGTRLTVT.

The chain employs TRBV4-3 and TRBJ1-1, with D perhaps matching TRBD1 (6 bases). CDR3 length equals 15 residues. Germline V gives CDR1 LGHNA, CDR2 YSLEER. The V and J ends lost 0 bases and 10 bases respectively, with 18 bases between them. The CDR3 reads CASSQDLPGDGGAFF. The DNA of the CDR3 is TGCGCCAGCAGCCAAGACCTACCAGGGGATGGCGGAGCTTTCTTT.

The rearrangement links TRBV11-2 to TRBJ1-2, with D possibly being TRBD1 (5 bases). CDR1 SGHAT and CDR2 FQNNGV come from the germline V gene. V was shortened by 3 bases and J by 3 bases, with 11 bases between the two germline ends. CDR3 length: 14 residues. The CDR3 bases are TGTGCCAGCAGCTTGGGGAAGGGGCACTATGGCTACACCTTC. Translating gives CASSLGKGHYGYTF.

This chain joins TRBV7-9 and TRBJ2-5; 7 bases are a match to TRBD2. The CDR3 is 17 amino acids. V shed 5 bases and J 3 bases; nucleotides not matched to a gene: 15. Per the germline V gene, CDR1 is SEHNR and CDR2 is FQNEAQ (reference sequence). CDR3 loop: CASSPKSPGLTKETQYF. The CDR3 DNA sequence: TGTGCCAGCAGCCCGAAATCCCCGGGACTAACGAAAGAGACCCAGTACTTC.

The chain is built from TRBV5-1 and TRBJ1-2; D remains unclear. Germline V lookup: CDR1 SGHRS, CDR2 YFSETQ. CDR3 length: 12 residues. V was pared by 3 bases and J by 7 bases, with 10 bases between. As DNA, the CDR3 is TGCGCCAGCAGCTCCGGGATGAGTGGCTACACCTTC. It is translated as CASSSGMSGYTF. Together with reference TRBV5-1 and TRBJ1-2, the CDR3 gives the full variable domain: KAGVTQTPRYLIKTRGQQVTLSCSPISGHRSVSWYQQTPGQGLQFLFEYFSETQRNKGNFPGRFSGRQFSNSRSEMNVSTLELGDSALYLCASSSGMSGYTFGSGTRLTVV.

Written as DNA, the CDR3 is TGTGCCAGCAGCTTGGGACAGGGTCAGCCCCAGCATTTT. This gives the protein CASSLGQGQPQHF. The V call is TRBV5-6, the J call TRBJ1-5, with TRBD1 matching 7 bases. J was trimmed by 6 bases and V by 0 bases; bases with no gene match: 0. The CDR3 is 13 amino acids. Germline V gives CDR1 SGHDT, CDR2 YYEEEE. Drawing the rest from reference TRBV5-6 and TRBJ1-5, the complete variable domain is DAGVTQSPTHLIKTRGQQVTLRCSPKSGHDTVSWYQQALGQGPQFIFQYYEEEERQRGNFPDRFSGHQFPNYSSELNVNALLLGDSALYLCASSLGQGQPQHFGDGTRLSIL.

CDR3 sequence (DNA): TGTGCCAGTAGCCCTGGAGGGAGGGCCACCGACGAGCAGTACTTC. Its protein product is CASSPGGRATDEQYF. The gene calls are TRBV19 and TRBJ2-7, with 7 bases that match TRBD2. The CDR3 extends over 15 amino acids. Germline V gives CDR1 LNHDA, CDR2 SQIVND (reference sequence). V shed 6 bases and J 5 bases; nucleotides not matched to a gene: 13.

This chain links TRBV7-9 with TRBJ2-7, with D tentatively TRBD2 (5 bases). Between the trimmed V and J ends, which lost 1 base and 1 base, there was a span of 8 bases. The CDR3 runs to 14 residues. Germline CDR1 and CDR2: SEHNR and FQNEAQ (reference sequence). The CDR3 coding sequence is TGTGCCAGCAGCTTAGAGAGCGGATCCTACGAGCAGTACTTC. This gives the protein CASSLESGSYEQYF.

V and J are TRBV27 and TRBJ2-7; D is possibly TRBD2 (5 bases). The CDR3 runs to 13 residues. Trimming took 1 base from V and 9 from J, leaving 13 bases between them. Germline assignment: CDR1 MNHEY and CDR2 SMNVEV (reference sequence). This CDR3 is CASSLFGSEGQYF. Written as DNA, the CDR3 is TGTGCCAGCAGTTTATTTGGGTCCGAGGGGCAGTACTTC.

The V call is TRBV27, the J call TRBJ2-2, with 15 bases fitting TRBD2. The V gene's germline CDR1 is MNHEY and CDR2 SMNVEV (reference sequence). The CDR3 loop spans 21 amino acids. After removal of 3 bases from V and 0 bases from J, the junction contained 11 bases not matched to a gene. The CDR3 DNA reads TGTGCCAGCAGTTTCCTCTCGCCGGGACTAGCGGGGGGTCCGAACACCGGGGAGCTGTTTTTT. Its translation: CASSFLSPGLAGGPNTGELFF.

The chain carries TRBV11-1 and TRBJ2-5; 9 bases match TRBD1. CDR1 is SGHAT, CDR2 FQDESV, per germline (reference sequence). The CDR3 is 14 residues long. V gave up 5 bases and J gave up 3 bases; unmatched junction bases: 4. The CDR3 DNA reads TGTGCCAGCAGCGCGGGACAGGGTGAAGAGACCCAGTACTTC. Protein sequence: CASSAGQGEETQYF.

This clone has only a few counts. The gene calls are TRBV28 and TRBJ1-2, with 7 bases matching TRBD1. CDR1 and CDR2 from the germline V gene are MDHEN and SYDVKM. The CDR3 is 11 amino acids. The CDR3, as DNA: TGTGGTTCTCCGGGACAGAATGGCTACACCTTC. Translation: CGSPGQNGYTF.

In this sample, this clone turned up once. This rearrangement joins TRBV29-1 to TRBJ2-1, with D possibly TRBD2 on 5 matching bases. The CDR3 has 16 residues. From germline, CDR1 is SQVTM and CDR2 ANQGSEA. V was cut by 2 bases and J by 6 bases, with 20 bases left in between. DNA of the CDR3: TGCAGCGTTGAATCGCGGGTGGGCGGTGCCCCCAATGAGCAGTTCTTC. Translated: CSVESRVGGAPNEQFF.

This chain connects TRBV5-1 to TRBJ2-7, with 8 nucleotides matching TRBD1. Germline V lookup: CDR1 SGHRS, CDR2 YFSETQ. The V segment lost 5 bases and the J segment 3 bases; nucleotides outside the gene matches: 4. CDR3 length: 13 amino acids. The CDR3 coding sequence is TGCGCCAGCAGATGGGACAGGCTCTACGAGCAGTACTTC. This codes for CASRWDRLYEQYF. Filled out from reference TRBV5-1 and TRBJ2-7, the complete variable domain reads KAGVTQTPRYLIKTRGQQVTLSCSPISGHRSVSWYQQTPGQGLQFLFEYFSETQRNKGNFPGRFSGRQFSNSRSEMNVSTLELGDSALYLCASRWDRLYEQYFGPGTRLTVT.

The gene calls are TRBV5-1 and TRBJ1-2; D might be TRBD1 (5 bases). Trimming shortened V by 1 base and J by 7 bases, and 17 bases separated the two germline ends. The CDR3 loop spans 15 amino acids. Per germline, CDR1 SGHRS and CDR2 YFSETQ. The CDR3: CASSLSDGQGGGYTF. The DNA for the CDR3 is TGCGCCAGCAGCTTGTCGGATGGCCAGGGCGGTGGCTACACCTTC.

The chain joins TRBV9 to TRBJ1-2, with D maybe TRBD1 (5 bases). This CDR3 is 12 amino acids long. The ends were cut back, 0 bases at V and 8 bases at J, with 8 bases in the middle. The germline V gene encodes CDR1 SGDLS and CDR2 YYNGEE. The CDR3 spells CASSVGGGGYTF. The CDR3 DNA sequence: TGTGCCAGCAGCGTAGGGGGGGGAGGCTACACCTTC.

The rearrangement joins TRBV5-1 to TRBJ1-2, with D tentatively TRBD1 (6 bases). V was cut by 0 bases and J by 6 bases, with 18 bases left in between. Germline lookup yields CDR1 SGHRS and CDR2 YFSETQ. This CDR3 region has 16 residues. CDR3 sequence reads: CASSLGGGGAKHGYTF. CDR3 nucleotide sequence: TGCGCCAGCAGCTTGGGTGGGGGGGGCGCAAAACATGGCTACACCTTC. Full variable domain (outside the CDR3, taken from reference TRBV5-1 and TRBJ1-2): KAGVTQTPRYLIKTRGQQVTLSCSPISGHRSVSWYQQTPGQGLQFLFEYFSETQRNKGNFPGRFSGRQFSNSRSEMNVSTLELGDSALYLCASSLGGGGAKHGYTFGSGTRLTVV.

This chain uses TRBV7-8 with TRBJ2-5; D is undetermined. This CDR3 has 16 amino acids. V shed 4 bases and J shed 2 bases, with 17 bases lying between them. Germline V CDR1 and CDR2: SGHVS, FQNEAQ. The CDR3 sequence: CASSSSLSDGQETQYF. In DNA, the CDR3 is TGTGCCAGCAGCTCTTCTTTGAGCGACGGACAAGAGACCCAGTACTTC.

The chain is built from TRBV7-3 and TRBJ1-1; tentative D call: TRBD1 (6 bases). V shed 1 base and J shed 1 base, with 10 bases lying between them. The CDR3 is 15 amino acids. CDR1 and CDR2 (germline): SGHTA, FQGTGA. The CDR3 DNA reads as TGTGCCAGCAGCTTAAGGGGAGGGGGGAACACTGAAGCTTTCTTT. Amino acids: CASSLRGGGNTEAFF. The whole variable domain, filled in from reference TRBV7-3 and TRBJ1-1, reads GAGVSQTPSNKVTEKGKYVELRCDPISGHTALYWYRQSLGQGPEFLIYFQGTGAADDSGLPNDRFFAVRPEGSVSTLKIQRTERGDSAVYLCASSLRGGGNTEAFFGQGTRLTVV.

The gene calls are TRBV9 and TRBJ1-1; TRBD1 might be the D (5 bases). V was shortened by 0 bases and J by 8 bases, with 17 bases between the two germline ends. CDR3 length: 15 residues. Germline V lookup: CDR1 SGDLS, CDR2 YYNGEE. The CDR3: CASSVAGSTDAEAFF. Here the CDR3 DNA reads TGTGCCAGCAGCGTAGCAGGGTCCACCGACGCCGAAGCTTTCTTT. The full variable domain, its missing parts supplied by reference TRBV9 and TRBJ1-1, is DSGVTQTPKHLITATGQRVTLRCSPRSGDLSVYWYQQSLDQGLQFLIQYYNGEERAKGNILERFSAQQFPDLHSELNLSSLELGDSALYFCASSVAGSTDAEAFFGQGTRLTVV.

The rearrangement links TRBV6-5 to TRBJ1-2; D call uncertain. The CDR3 sequence is 12 residues long. V lost 7 bases to trimming and J lost 5 bases, with 11 bases between them. CDR1 is MNHEY and CDR2 is SVGAGI in the germline V gene. The CDR3 is CASTDWRYGYTF. CDR3 sequence (DNA): TGTGCCAGCACCGACTGGAGGTATGGCTACACCTTC.

The V and J genes are TRBV6-4 and TRBJ2-3; 7 bases line up with TRBD2. V shed 4 bases and J 4 bases; nucleotides not matched to a gene: 8. Germline CDR1 MRHNA, CDR2 SNTAGT. CDR3 length equals 15 residues. The chain's CDR3 is CASSATSEGADTQYF. Written as DNA, the CDR3 is TGTGCCAGCAGTGCCACTAGCGAAGGGGCAGATACGCAGTATTTT.

V and J are TRBV18 and TRBJ1-1; D is unclear. The germline gives CDR1 KGHSH, CDR2 LQKENI. The CDR3 is 14 amino acids. V lost 3 bases, J lost 6 bases, and 14 bases lay in between. The CDR3 here is CASSPGVGASEAFF. CDR3 nucleotides: TGTGCCAGCTCACCGGGCGTGGGAGCCTCTGAAGCTTTCTTT.

The CDR3: CASSPNRRIEDQPQHF. The CDR3 nucleotides read TGTGCCAGCTCACCGAATCGCCGGATAGAGGATCAGCCCCAGCATTTT. The chain uses TRBV18 and TRBJ1-5; no definite D call. This CDR3 has 16 amino acids. The V end lost 3 bases, the J end lost 5 bases, and 17 bases lay between the germline ends. Per the germline V gene, CDR1 is KGHSH and CDR2 is LQKENI. The complete variable domain, with remaining parts taken from reference TRBV18 and TRBJ1-5, reads NAGVMQNPRHLVRRRGQEARLRCSPMKGHSHVYWYRQLPEEGLKFMVYLQKENIIDESGMPKERFSAEFPKEGPSILRIQQVVRGDSAAYFCASSPNRRIEDQPQHFGDGTRLSIL.